This T cell receptor (beta chain) was captured in a study of T cells after yellow fever vaccination. Overall study: Low-cell-number fractions were prepared with SMART-Seq v4 Ultra Low Input.

V was pared by 2 bases and J by 4 bases, with 3 bases of the junction left unmatched. The germline V gene has CDR1 SGHRS and CDR2 YFSETQ. The CDR3 is 15 amino acids. This clonotype was recorded at least ten times. What it binds is not known. Study results and limitations: The booster saw the reappearance of most primary-vaccination clones (more than 95% CD4, less than 90% CD8). Abundant clonotypes from the bulk population could get into FACS-sorted repertoires as contaminants.

Template switching by 5'RACE produced TCR cDNA, adding a universal primer site and UMIs. TCRdb reprocessed the 5' RACE reads via MiXCR and lists one record per CDR3 protein. This sample has 150,000 to 200,000 distinct CDR3 sequences, with 6.2% found just once. V gene TRBV5-1 combines with J gene TRBJ2-2, with TRBD2 identical over 9 bases. Sequences were derived from CD4+ T cells sorted from PBMCs, sampled on the day of the first yellow fever vaccination. The receptor comes from a young man who received the YFV17D yellow fever vaccine. CDR3 in DNA: TGCGCCAGCAGCTTAGCGGGGGGATTCACCGGGGAGCTGTTTTTT. It yields the protein CASSLAGGFTGELFF.